This T cell receptor beta chain was obtained from a study of T cells after yellow fever vaccination. About the research overall: With SMART-Seq v4 Ultra Low Input, the fractions containing low cell numbers were prepared.

TCRdb fed the 5' RACE reads into MiXCR, producing one record per CDR3 protein. In the table there are some 670,000 distinct CDR3 sequences, approximately 13% of which are singletons. As concerns this clonotype: The target antigen is unknown.

General study points: Boosting was followed by the reappearance of most primary-vaccination clones (approximately 95% CD4, around 91% CD8).

Trimming took 4 bases from V and 2 from J, leaving 22 bases between them. CDR3 length equals 18 residues. CDR1 is SGHRS, CDR2 YFSETQ, per germline. The sample was PBMCs, taken on the day of the yellow fever booster vaccination. This TCR came from a man aged 25-40 years who received the YFV17D yellow fever vaccine. The rearrangement uses TRBV5-1 and TRBJ2-1, with D possibly matching TRBD1 (9 bases). For the CDR3, the DNA is TGCGCCAGCAGCACCGGGACAGGGTCACTAGCGGCCTACAATGAGCAGTTCTTC. It translates to CASSTGTGSLAAYNEQFF.